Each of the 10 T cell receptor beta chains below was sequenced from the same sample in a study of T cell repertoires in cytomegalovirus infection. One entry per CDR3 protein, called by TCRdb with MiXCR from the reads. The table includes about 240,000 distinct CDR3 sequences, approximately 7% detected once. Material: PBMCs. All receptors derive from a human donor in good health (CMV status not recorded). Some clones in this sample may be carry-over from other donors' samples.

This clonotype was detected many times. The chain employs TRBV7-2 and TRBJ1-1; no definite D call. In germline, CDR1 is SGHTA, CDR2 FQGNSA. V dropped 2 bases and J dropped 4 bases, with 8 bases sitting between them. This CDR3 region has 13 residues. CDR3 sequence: CASSLYPGTEAFF. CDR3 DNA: TGTGCCAGCAGCTTATACCCGGGCACTGAAGCTTTCTTT.

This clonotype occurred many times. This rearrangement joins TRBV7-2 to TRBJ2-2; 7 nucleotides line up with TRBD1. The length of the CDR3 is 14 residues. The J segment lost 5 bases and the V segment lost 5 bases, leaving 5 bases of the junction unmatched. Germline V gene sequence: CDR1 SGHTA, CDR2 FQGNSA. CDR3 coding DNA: TGTGCCAGCAGCCAGGGACAGCCGACCGGGGAGCTGTTTTTT. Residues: CASSQGQPTGELFF.

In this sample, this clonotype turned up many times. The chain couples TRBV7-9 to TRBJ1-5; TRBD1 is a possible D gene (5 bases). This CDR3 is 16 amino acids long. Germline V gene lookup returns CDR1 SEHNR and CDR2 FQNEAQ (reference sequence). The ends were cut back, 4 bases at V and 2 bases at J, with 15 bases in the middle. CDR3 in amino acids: CASSSSDKGGNQPQHF. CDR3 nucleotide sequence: TGTGCCAGCAGCTCCTCGGACAAAGGCGGCAATCAGCCCCAGCATTTT.

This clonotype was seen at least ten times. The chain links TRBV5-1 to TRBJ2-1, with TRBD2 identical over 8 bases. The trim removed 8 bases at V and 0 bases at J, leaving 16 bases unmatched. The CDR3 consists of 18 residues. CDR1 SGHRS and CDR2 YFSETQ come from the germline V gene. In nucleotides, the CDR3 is TGCGCCAGTAGAGGTCAGCGGGGGCTTACTCACTCCTACAATGAGCAGTTCTTC. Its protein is CASRGQRGLTHSYNEQFF.

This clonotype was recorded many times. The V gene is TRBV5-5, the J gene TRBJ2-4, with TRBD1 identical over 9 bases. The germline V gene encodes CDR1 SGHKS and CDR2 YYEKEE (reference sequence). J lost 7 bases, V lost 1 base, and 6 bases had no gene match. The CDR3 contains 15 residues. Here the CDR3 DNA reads TGTGCCAGCAGCTTGATCGGGACAGGGCTCAACATTCAGTACTTC. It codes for CASSLIGTGLNIQYF.

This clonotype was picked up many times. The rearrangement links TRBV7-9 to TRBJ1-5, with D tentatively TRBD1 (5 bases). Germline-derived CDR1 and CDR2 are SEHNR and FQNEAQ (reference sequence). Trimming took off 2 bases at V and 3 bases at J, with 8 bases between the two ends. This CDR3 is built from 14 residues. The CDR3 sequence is CASSLLGHNQPQHF. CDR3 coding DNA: TGTGCCAGCAGCTTATTGGGGCACAATCAGCCCCAGCATTTT.

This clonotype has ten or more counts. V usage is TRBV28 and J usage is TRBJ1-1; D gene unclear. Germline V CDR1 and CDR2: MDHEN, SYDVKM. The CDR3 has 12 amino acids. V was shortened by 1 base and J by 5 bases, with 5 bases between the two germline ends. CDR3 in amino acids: CASSLLRTEAFF. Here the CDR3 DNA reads TGTGCCAGCAGTTTATTGAGAACTGAAGCTTTCTTT.

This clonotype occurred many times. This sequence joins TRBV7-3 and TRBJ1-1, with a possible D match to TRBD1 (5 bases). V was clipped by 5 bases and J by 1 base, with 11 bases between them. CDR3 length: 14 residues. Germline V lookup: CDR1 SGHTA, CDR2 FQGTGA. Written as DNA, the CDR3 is TGTGCCAGCAGCGCGGGACGGGCGAACACTGAAGCTTTCTTT. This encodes CASSAGRANTEAFF.

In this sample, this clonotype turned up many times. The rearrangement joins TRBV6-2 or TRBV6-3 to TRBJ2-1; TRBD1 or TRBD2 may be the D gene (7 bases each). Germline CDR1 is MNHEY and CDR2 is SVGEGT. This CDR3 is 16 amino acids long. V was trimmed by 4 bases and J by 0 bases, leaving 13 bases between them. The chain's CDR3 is CASSSGGANSYNEQFF. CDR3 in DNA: TGTGCCAGCAGTTCAGGGGGGGCCAACTCCTACAATGAGCAGTTCTTC.

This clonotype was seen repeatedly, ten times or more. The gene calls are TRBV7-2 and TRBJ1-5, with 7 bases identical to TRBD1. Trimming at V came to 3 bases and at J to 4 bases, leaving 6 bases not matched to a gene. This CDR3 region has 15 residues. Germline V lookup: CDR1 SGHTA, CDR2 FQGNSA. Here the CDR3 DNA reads TGTGCCAGCAGCTTTTCTACAGGGGAAAATCAGCCCCAGCATTTT. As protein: CASSFSTGENQPQHF.